This T cell receptor beta chain was captured by sequencing in a study of T cell clonotyping in hematopoietic cell transplantation. Study context: Pretransplant recipient samples were taken after cytoreduction.

Stated time point: recipient sample about 28 days before transplant, after cytoreduction. This clone came up once. Its target is unknown. Study-level points and caveats: At the given depth, recipient repertoires were over 95% de novo clonotypes.

CDR1 is SGHTA and CDR2 is FQGNSA in the germline V gene. The germline V and J ends were trimmed by 3 bases and 0 bases, with 6 bases remaining between them. This CDR3 has 14 residues. The protocol was immunoSEQ multiplex PCR, while the TCRdb copy is restricted to in-frame clones and leaves out a portion. The sample has tens of thousands of clones; approximately 95% are singletons. The chain uses TRBV7-2 and TRBJ2-1; D is ambiguous. The sequencing here drew on peripheral blood mononuclear cells, taken before stem cell transplant. The receptor was isolated from a woman between 45 and 60 years old with acute myeloid leukemia. Some clones in this sample may be carry-over from other donors' samples. The CDR3 DNA sequence: TGTGCCAGCAGCTTTTGGGGCTCCTACAATGAGCAGTTCTTC. Its protein product is CASSFWGSYNEQFF.